The 29 T cell receptor beta chains below were found in one sample sequenced in a study of blood T cell repertoires in COVID-19. Sequencing used immunoSEQ multiplex PCR; TCRdb keeps in-frame clones, though not all of them. Here the sample spans a few hundred thousand clones, approximately 87% being singletons. Sequencing used peripheral blood. The receptors come from a man between 60 and 70 years old with acute or convalescent COVID-19.

This chain's CDR3 is CAWSMRDSWSGANVLTF. The CDR3 DNA sequence: TGTGCCTGGAGTATGCGGGACTCTTGGTCTGGGGCCAACGTCCTGACTTTC. The chain joins TRBV30 to TRBJ2-6, with D possibly matching TRBD2 (6 bases). V was clipped by 2 bases and J by 1 base, with 15 bases between them. Per the germline V gene, CDR1 is GTSNPN and CDR2 is SVGIG (reference sequence). The length of the CDR3 is 17 residues. Combining the CDR3 with reference TRBV30 and TRBJ2-6 gives the whole variable domain SQTIHQWPATLVQPVGSPLSLECTVEGTSNPNLYWYRQAAGRGLQLLFYSVGIGQISSEVPQNLSASRPQDRQFILSSKKLLLSDSGFYLCAWSMRDSWSGANVLTFGAGSRLTVL.

V usage is TRBV7-6 and J usage is TRBJ2-3; TRBD1 might be the D (5 bases). CDR3 length equals 15 residues. Deletions cut 4 bases from V and 4 bases from J, with 15 bases between. Germline V gives CDR1 SGHVS, CDR2 FNYEAQ. The CDR3 loop reads CASSSYPQGSDTQYF. CDR3 in DNA: TGTGCCAGCAGCTCTTACCCCCAGGGTTCAGATACGCAGTATTTT.

This clone was seen a handful of times. The rearrangement joins TRBV5-1 to TRBJ2-1; 13 positions match TRBD2. Germline-derived CDR1 and CDR2 are SGHRS and YFSETQ. Unmatched junction bases numbered 11, after V lost 0 bases and J lost 8 bases. The CDR3 totals 18 residues. This CDR3 reads CASSLAGTSGMAIDEQFF. DNA for the CDR3: TGCGCCAGCAGCTTGGCCGGGACTAGCGGGATGGCCATCGATGAGCAGTTCTTC.

The chain employs TRBV12-5 and TRBJ1-2, with D uncertain. The CDR3 has 14 residues. V gave up 0 bases and J gave up 10 bases, with 15 bases separating them. Germline assignment: CDR1 LGHNT and CDR2 FRNRAP. CDR3 loop: CASGLVLSGSDYTF. In nucleotides, the CDR3 is TGTGCTAGTGGTTTGGTACTGAGCGGGTCGGACTACACCTTC.

This rearrangement joins TRBV15 to TRBJ2-3, with no clear D. The CDR3 loop spans 15 amino acids. Germline CDR1 LNHNV, CDR2 YYDKDF (reference sequence). The V end lost 0 bases, the J end lost 4 bases, and 11 bases lay between the germline ends. For the CDR3, the DNA is TGTGCCACCAGCAGAGAGCCCTACAGTCCAGATACGCAGTATTTT. Translating it yields CATSREPYSPDTQYF.

The V and J genes are TRBV11-3 and TRBJ2-7; TRBD1 agrees at 8 bases. The ends lost 0 bases at V and 3 bases at J; junction bases unmatched: 1. CDR1 SGHNT and CDR2 YENEEA come from the germline V gene. The CDR3 is made up of 14 amino acids. For the CDR3, the DNA is TGTGCCAGCAGCTTAGAAGGGACAGGCTACGAGCAGTACTTC. This sequence encodes CASSLEGTGYEQYF.

V gene TRBV5-1 combines with J gene TRBJ2-7, with TRBD1 matching 9 bases. The V and J ends lost 4 bases and 6 bases, in that order; junction bases with no gene match: 11. The CDR3 is 15 amino acids. Germline CDR1 SGHRS, CDR2 YFSETQ. The CDR3 nucleotides read TGCGCCAGCAGCCCAGGGACAGGGTCTTCTCGCGAGCAGTACTTC. Protein: CASSPGTGSSREQYF.

This clone has just a few counts. The J gene is TRBJ1-1, the V gene TRBV9, with D hard to call. Trimming took off 4 bases at V and 1 base at J, with 11 bases between the two ends. The CDR3 sequence is 14 residues long. Germline CDR1 SGDLS, CDR2 YYNGEE. Written as DNA, the CDR3 is TGTGCCAGCAGCCGGTTGTCCGCGAACACTGAAGCTTTCTTT. It is translated as CASSRLSANTEAFF.

This chain uses TRBV5-1 with TRBJ1-1, with TRBD1 matching 8 bases. This CDR3 region has 16 residues. V was pared by 2 bases and J by 0 bases, with 6 bases of the junction left unmatched. CDR1 is SGHRS, CDR2 YFSETQ, per germline. In DNA form, the CDR3 reads TGCGCCAGCAGCTTACAGGGGGGCGGCATGAACACTGAAGCTTTCTTT. Translating gives CASSLQGGGMNTEAFF.

V and J are TRBV18 and TRBJ2-5; D ambiguous. This CDR3 has 13 amino acids. Germline CDR1 is KGHSH and CDR2 is LQKENI. V was cut by 3 bases and J by 4 bases, with 9 bases left in between. CDR3 sequence reads: CASSPRSGETQYF. In nucleotides, the CDR3 is TGTGCCAGCTCACCTCGTTCGGGAGAGACCCAGTACTTC. Together with reference TRBV18 and TRBJ2-5, the CDR3 gives the full variable domain: NAGVMQNPRHLVRRRGQEARLRCSPMKGHSHVYWYRQLPEEGLKFMVYLQKENIIDESGMPKERFSAEFPKEGPSILRIQQVVRGDSAAYFCASSPRSGETQYFGPGTRLLVL.

The V gene is TRBV12-3 or TRBV12-4, the J gene TRBJ1-5; no reliable D call. V was pared by 6 bases and J by 5 bases, with 11 bases between. CDR3 length: 13 amino acids. Written as DNA, the CDR3 is TGTGCCAGCAGACAAAGACGGGATCAGCCCCAGCATTTT. Protein sequence: CASRQRRDQPQHF.

The chain is built from TRBV5-4 and TRBJ2-1; 7 bases line up with TRBD2. Germline CDR1 and CDR2: SGHNT and YYREEE (reference sequence). V shed 2 bases, J shed 1 base, and the junction held 9 bases outside the gene matches. The CDR3 loop spans 17 amino acids. The CDR3 loop reads CASSLGVGTNSYNEQFF. CDR3 nucleotides: TGTGCCAGCAGCTTAGGGGTCGGGACTAATTCCTACAATGAGCAGTTCTTC.

The rearrangement uses TRBV2 and TRBJ1-5; 9 nucleotides agree with TRBD1. The CDR3 covers 14 residues. From germline, CDR1 is SNHLY and CDR2 FYNNEI. V was clipped by 3 bases and J by 6 bases; unmatched bases: 3. CDR3: CASSDRDRVQPQHF. DNA for the CDR3: TGTGCCAGCAGTGATCGGGACAGGGTTCAGCCCCAGCATTTT.

The chain has TRBV30 and TRBJ2-1; tentative D call: TRBD1 (5 bases). The V gene lost 1 base and the J gene lost 0 bases, with 13 bases spanning the gap. The CDR3 runs 16 residues. The V gene's germline CDR1 is GTSNPN and CDR2 SVGIG (reference sequence). The CDR3 protein is CAWSGGPSSSYNEQFF. CDR3 bases: TGTGCCTGGAGTGGGGGCCCCTCAAGCTCCTACAATGAGCAGTTCTTC.

This clone has a handful of counts. This chain's CDR3 is CASGLVRQGFYTGELFF. In DNA form, the CDR3 reads TGTGCTAGTGGTTTGGTAAGGCAGGGATTTTACACCGGGGAGCTGTTTTTT. This sequence joins TRBV12-5 and TRBJ2-2, with a weak D call TRBD1 (5 bases). Germline loops: CDR1 LGHNT, CDR2 FRNRAP. The V and J ends lost 0 bases and 3 bases respectively, with 14 bases between them. The CDR3 totals 17 residues.

This clone was counted ten times or more. The chain uses TRBV7-2 and TRBJ1-1, with 7 bases aligning to TRBD1. The germline gives CDR1 SGHTA, CDR2 FQGNSA. The CDR3 consists of 14 residues. Trimming took 1 base from V and 7 from J; bases not matched to a gene: 6. CDR3 residues: CASSLVQGPYEAFF. Here the CDR3 DNA reads TGTGCCAGCAGCTTAGTACAGGGGCCGTATGAAGCTTTCTTT.

Only a few counts were recorded for this clone. Other DNA sequences in this specimen translate into the identical CDR3. The rearrangement joins TRBV9 to TRBJ2-5; D gene ambiguous. The CDR3 loop spans 13 amino acids. CDR1 SGDLS and CDR2 YYNGEE come from the germline V gene. V lost 2 bases and J 5 bases, leaving 10 bases between the germline ends. The CDR3 sequence: CASSVGDRETQYF. The CDR3 bases are TGTGCCAGCAGCGTGGGCGATAGGGAGACCCAGTACTTC.

The chain uses TRBV5-6 and TRBJ2-3; TRBD2 agrees at 7 bases. Trimming removed 6 bases from V and 3 bases from J; junction bases left unmatched: 10. Looked up from germline, CDR1 is SGHDT and CDR2 is YYEEEE. This CDR3 is 15 amino acids long. The CDR3: CASTPSASGTDTQYF. Here the CDR3 DNA reads TGTGCCAGCACCCCGTCGGCTAGCGGTACAGATACGCAGTATTTT. Drawing the rest from reference TRBV5-6 and TRBJ2-3, the complete variable domain is DAGVTQSPTHLIKTRGQQVTLRCSPKSGHDTVSWYQQALGQGPQFIFQYYEEEERQRGNFPDRFSGHQFPNYSSELNVNALLLGDSALYLCASTPSASGTDTQYFGPGTRLTVL.

In this sample, this clone turned up once. The chain links TRBV4-2 to TRBJ1-2; maybe TRBD1 (6 bases). The germline CDR1 and CDR2 sequences are LGHNA and YNFKEQ. V was trimmed by 3 bases and J by 8 bases, leaving 13 bases between them. This CDR3 comprises 13 residues. CDR3 in amino acids: CASSQTGFIGYTF. CDR3 bases: TGTGCCAGCAGCCAGACAGGTTTCATCGGCTACACCTTC.

The chain is built from TRBV3-1 (or the pseudogene TRBV3-2) and TRBJ2-1, with 7 bases lining up with TRBD1. Germline-derived CDR1 and CDR2 are LGHDT and YNNKEL (reference sequence). The CDR3 has 14 residues. The trim removed 4 bases at V and 4 bases at J, leaving 4 bases unmatched. The CDR3 reads CASSPRTGYNEQFF. CDR3 sequence (DNA): TGTGCCAGCAGCCCAAGGACAGGTTACAATGAGCAGTTCTTC.

The J gene is TRBJ2-1, the V gene TRBV5-1; 7 bases are a match to TRBD1. The CDR3 totals 14 residues. Germline V gene lookup returns CDR1 SGHRS and CDR2 YFSETQ. V shed 4 bases and J 7 bases; nucleotides not matched to a gene: 8. In DNA, the CDR3 is TGCGCCAGCAGCCAGCGAGGGGGCCCGAATGAGCAGTTCTTC. The encoded protein is CASSQRGGPNEQFF.

This clone has just a few counts. This chain links TRBV14 with TRBJ2-3; the D gene is possibly TRBD1 (5 bases). The V end was cut by 6 bases, the J end by 9 bases, with 10 bases between. This CDR3 contains 11 residues. Germline CDR1 SGHDN, CDR2 FVKESK. CDR3: CASRSGRTQYF. CDR3 nucleotides: TGTGCCAGCAGGTCAGGGCGAACGCAGTATTTT.

This clone was counted only a few times. Other DNA sequences in the sample encode the same CDR3. J is TRBJ1-5 and V is TRBV4-2, with a possible D match to TRBD1 (6 bases). V lost 0 bases, J lost 1 base, and 10 bases lay in between. The CDR3 sequence is 16 residues long. CDR1 and CDR2 (germline): LGHNA, YNFKEQ. The CDR3 spells CASSQDEQGSNQPQHF. CDR3 sequence (DNA): TGTGCCAGCAGCCAAGATGAACAGGGAAGCAATCAGCCCCAGCATTTT.

The chain combines TRBV29-1 with TRBJ1-3; D not certain. CDR1 is SQVTM, CDR2 ANQGSEA, per germline. The CDR3 length is 15 residues. V gave up 7 bases and J gave up 0 bases, with 16 bases separating them. Here the CDR3 DNA reads TGCAGCGCTGGAGGGAACCAGGACTCTGGAAACACCATATATTTT. This encodes CSAGGNQDSGNTIYF.

The chain joins TRBV18 to TRBJ1-1, with 7 bases that match TRBD1. Germline V lookup: CDR1 KGHSH, CDR2 LQKENI. The CDR3 totals 14 residues. V shed 3 bases, J shed 6 bases, and the junction held 7 bases outside the gene matches. CDR3 loop: CASSPSTGNAEAFF. The CDR3 DNA follows: TGTGCCAGCTCACCTTCGACAGGGAATGCTGAAGCTTTCTTT. The full variable domain, its missing parts supplied by reference TRBV18 and TRBJ1-1, is NAGVMQNPRHLVRRRGQEARLRCSPMKGHSHVYWYRQLPEEGLKFMVYLQKENIIDESGMPKERFSAEFPKEGPSILRIQQVVRGDSAAYFCASSPSTGNAEAFFGQGTRLTVV.

The chain uses TRBV5-1 and TRBJ2-5, with 12 bases lining up with TRBD2. The CDR3 loop spans 16 amino acids. Germline V CDR1 and CDR2: SGHRS, YFSETQ. J lost 1 base, V lost 5 bases, and 6 bases had no gene match. The CDR3 loop reads CASRIGTSGFQETQYF. The CDR3 nucleotides are TGCGCCAGCAGAATTGGGACTAGCGGGTTCCAAGAGACCCAGTACTTC.

The table lists this clone with a count of one. J is TRBJ2-6 and V is TRBV19; TRBD2 is a possible D gene (6 bases). CDR1 and CDR2 from the germline V gene are LNHDA and SQIVND (reference sequence). This CDR3 has 14 amino acids. V lost 5 bases, J lost 3 bases, and 8 bases lay in between. The CDR3 DNA follows: TGTGCCAGTAGTCACGGGGGTGGGGCCAACGTCCTGACTTTC. It yields the protein CASSHGGGANVLTF.

This clone appeared a single time. The chain employs TRBV30 and TRBJ1-2, with TRBD1 identical over 7 bases. This CDR3 is 17 amino acids long. Germline CDR1 and CDR2: GTSNPN and SVGIG (reference sequence). V gave up 4 bases and J gave up 4 bases; unmatched junction bases: 18. CDR3 region: CAWITPREGGSSYGYTF. The CDR3 DNA reads as TGTGCCTGGATTACCCCGCGGGAAGGGGGCTCTTCCTATGGCTACACCTTC.

The J gene is TRBJ2-2, the V gene TRBV7-3; 8 nucleotides agree with TRBD1. With V trimmed by 5 bases and J by 4 bases, 6 bases remained unmatched. The CDR3 length is 15 residues. The germline gives CDR1 SGHTA, CDR2 FQGTGA. The CDR3 region has the DNA TGTGCCAGCAGCCCTCGGACAGGGATCACCGGGGAGCTGTTTTTT. As protein: CASSPRTGITGELFF.